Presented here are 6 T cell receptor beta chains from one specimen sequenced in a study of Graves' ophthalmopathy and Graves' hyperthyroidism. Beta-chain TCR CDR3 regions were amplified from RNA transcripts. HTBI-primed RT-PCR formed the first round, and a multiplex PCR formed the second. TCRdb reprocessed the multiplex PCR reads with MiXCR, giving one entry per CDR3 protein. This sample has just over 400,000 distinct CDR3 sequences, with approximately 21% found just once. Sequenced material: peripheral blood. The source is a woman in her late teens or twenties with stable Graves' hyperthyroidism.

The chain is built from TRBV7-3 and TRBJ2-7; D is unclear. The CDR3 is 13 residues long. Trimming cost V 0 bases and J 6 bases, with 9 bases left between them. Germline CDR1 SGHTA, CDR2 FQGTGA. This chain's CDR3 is CASSLTSRAEQYF. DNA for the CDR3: TGTGCCAGCAGCTTAACGTCCCGGGCCGAGCAGTACTTC. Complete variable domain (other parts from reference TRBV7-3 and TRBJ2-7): GAGVSQTPSNKVTEKGKYVELRCDPISGHTALYWYRQSLGQGPEFLIYFQGTGAADDSGLPNDRFFAVRPEGSVSTLKIQRTERGDSAVYLCASSLTSRAEQYFGPGTRLTVT.

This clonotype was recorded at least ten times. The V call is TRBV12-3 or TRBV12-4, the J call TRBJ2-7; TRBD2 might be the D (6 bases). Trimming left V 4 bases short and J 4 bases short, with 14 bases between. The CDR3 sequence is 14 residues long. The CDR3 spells CASSSPLAPYEQYF. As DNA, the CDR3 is TGTGCCAGCAGTTCACCCCTAGCGCCTTACGAGCAGTACTTC.

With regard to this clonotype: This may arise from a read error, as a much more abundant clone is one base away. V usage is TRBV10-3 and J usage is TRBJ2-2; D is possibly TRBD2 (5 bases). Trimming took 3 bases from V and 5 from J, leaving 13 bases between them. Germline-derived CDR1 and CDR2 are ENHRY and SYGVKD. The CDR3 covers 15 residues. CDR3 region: CAISEQRGWTGELFF. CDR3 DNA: TGTGCCATCAGTGAACAACGGGGTTGGACCGGGGAGCTGTTTTTT.

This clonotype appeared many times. The CDR3, as DNA: TGTGCCAGCAGTCCCCGGGACAGATCTCCCGGAAACACCATATATTTT. It yields the protein CASSPRDRSPGNTIYF. This rearrangement joins TRBV6-1 to TRBJ1-3; 7 nucleotides match TRBD1. The CDR3 length is 16 residues. Germline loops: CDR1 MNHNS, CDR2 SASEGT. Germline trimming cut 5 bases from V and 4 bases from J; bases unmatched to any gene: 11.

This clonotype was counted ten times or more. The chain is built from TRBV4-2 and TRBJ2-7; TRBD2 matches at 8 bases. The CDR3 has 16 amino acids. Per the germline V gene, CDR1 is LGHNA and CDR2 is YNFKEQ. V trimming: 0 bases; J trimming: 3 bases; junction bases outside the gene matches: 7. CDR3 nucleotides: TGTGCCAGCAGCCAAGATATCGGGAGGGCCCTCTACGAGCAGTACTTC. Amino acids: CASSQDIGRALYEQYF.

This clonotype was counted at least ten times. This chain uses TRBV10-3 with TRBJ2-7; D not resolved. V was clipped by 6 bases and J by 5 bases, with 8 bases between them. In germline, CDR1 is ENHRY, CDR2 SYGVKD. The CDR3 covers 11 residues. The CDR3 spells CAIRGEHEQYF. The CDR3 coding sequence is TGTGCCATCAGGGGTGAGCACGAGCAGTACTTC.